The 20 T cell receptor beta chains below all came from one sample that was sequenced in a study of cytomegalovirus exposure and HLA in healthy donors. PCR used 60 Vbeta primers and 13 Jbeta primers. Profiling relied on immunoSEQ multiplex PCR, and the TCRdb table lists in-frame clones only, not all of them. Listed are 85,000 to 110,000 clones; less than 4.5% falls within the top ten. Sequenced material: PBMCs. These receptor sequences come from a man in his forties in good health and CMV-seronegative.

This sequence joins TRBV6-5 and TRBJ2-2, with unresolved D. The CDR3 has 14 residues. Trimming left V 6 bases short and J 1 base short, with 9 bases between. Germline CDR1 MNHEY, CDR2 SVGAGI. In nucleotides, the CDR3 is TGTGCCAGCAGGGCTGTCTGGAACACCGGGGAGCTGTTTTTT. Translating gives CASRAVWNTGELFF.

V and J are TRBV19 and TRBJ2-3; D is ambiguous. The CDR3 consists of 10 residues. The germline V and J ends were trimmed by 8 bases and 8 bases, with 8 bases remaining between them. CDR1 and CDR2 from the germline V gene are LNHDA and SQIVND (reference sequence). The chain's CDR3 is CASGVGTQYF. Here the CDR3 DNA reads TGTGCCAGTGGTGTCGGTACGCAGTATTTT.

The rearrangement joins TRBV5-1 to TRBJ2-2; TRBD2 matches 10 bases. The V and J ends lost 3 bases and 3 bases, in that order; junction bases with no gene match: 11. The germline gives CDR1 SGHRS, CDR2 YFSETQ. CDR3 length equals 18 residues. The CDR3 loop is CASSSGGSGTSDTGELFF. The CDR3 DNA reads as TGCGCCAGCAGCTCGGGGGGATCCGGGACTAGCGACACCGGGGAGCTGTTTTTT.

The CDR3 sequence: CASSPVSDTQYF. The CDR3 DNA follows: TGTGCCAGTAGCCCAGTTTCAGATACGCAGTATTTT. The chain recombines TRBV19 with TRBJ2-3; D gene ambiguous. Germline-derived CDR1 and CDR2 are LNHDA and SQIVND (reference sequence). This CDR3 has 12 residues. Trimming removed 6 bases from V and 4 bases from J, with 8 bases in between.

The chain uses TRBV11-2 and TRBJ2-5; D might be TRBD1 (6 bases). V lost 1 base and J lost 5, with 14 bases in between. The CDR3 is 15 amino acids. CDR1 and CDR2 from the germline V gene are SGHAT and FQNNGV. The DNA for the CDR3 is TGTGCCAGCAGCTTAGCGGGACACCCGGGGGAGACCCAGTACTTC. It specifies CASSLAGHPGETQYF.

CDR3 sequence reads: CSVGKSGTGGYTF. The CDR3 DNA reads as TGCAGCGTTGGGAAGAGTGGGACAGGGGGCTACACCTTC. V usage is TRBV29-1 and J usage is TRBJ1-2; 9 bases map to TRBD1. Trimming removed 4 bases from V and 8 bases from J; junction bases left unmatched: 8. The CDR3 is made up of 13 amino acids. CDR1 is SQVTM and CDR2 is ANQGSEA in the germline V gene.

The chain joins TRBV6-6 to TRBJ1-4; tentative D call: TRBD1 (6 bases). CDR3 length: 13 residues. V was cut by 10 bases and J by 4 bases, with 13 bases left in between. Per the germline V gene, CDR1 is MNHNY and CDR2 is SVGAGI (reference sequence). CDR3 protein: CATEDSFNEKLFF. The CDR3 DNA reads TGTGCCACTGAGGACAGTTTTAATGAAAAACTGTTTTTT.

V and J are TRBV5-5 and TRBJ2-3; D call uncertain. The V gene lost 4 bases and the J gene lost 1 base, with 10 bases spanning the gap. Germline loops: CDR1 SGHKS, CDR2 YYEKEE (reference sequence). The CDR3 has 14 amino acids. The CDR3 here is CASSAYSRTDTQYF. Here the CDR3 DNA reads TGTGCCAGCAGCGCTTATAGTCGCACAGATACGCAGTATTTT.

The chain employs TRBV5-1 and TRBJ2-1; 11 bases are a match to TRBD2. Germline CDR1 SGHRS, CDR2 YFSETQ. V lost 3 bases to trimming and J lost 9 bases; unmatched junction nucleotides: 17. The CDR3 totals 18 residues. The CDR3 loop reads CASSSYSGGAFSRVEQFF. CDR3 nucleotide sequence: TGCGCCAGCAGCTCCTATAGCGGGGGGGCCTTTTCTCGGGTTGAGCAGTTCTTC.

V gene TRBV18 combines with J gene TRBJ2-1; a possible D gene is TRBD1 (5 bases). Germline V gene data show CDR1 as KGHSH and CDR2 as LQKENI. This CDR3 has 16 residues. V gave up 2 bases and J gave up 5 bases, with 16 bases separating them. The DNA of the CDR3 is TGTGCCAGCTCACCAGTCGTGTCGCAGGGTGACAATGAGCAGTTCTTC. Translation: CASSPVVSQGDNEQFF.

The chain combines TRBV6-6 with TRBJ1-1, with TRBD1 as a possible D gene (5 bases). Germline V CDR1 and CDR2: MNHNY, SVGAGI (reference sequence). This CDR3 is built from 14 residues. Trimming cost V 6 bases and J 0 bases, with 11 bases left between them. The CDR3 here is CASSWTYMNTEAFF. In DNA, the CDR3 is TGTGCCAGCAGCTGGACATACATGAACACTGAAGCTTTCTTT.

The chain carries TRBV6-1 and TRBJ2-2; D uncertain. The CDR3 extends over 14 amino acids. Germline-derived CDR1 and CDR2 are MNHNS and SASEGT. V was pared by 2 bases and J by 3 bases, with 7 bases between. Written as DNA, the CDR3 is TGTGCCAGCAGTGAAACTCAGGACACCGGGGAGCTGTTTTTT. Translation gives CASSETQDTGELFF.

V and J are TRBV4-1 and TRBJ1-2, with 9 bases matching TRBD1. The CDR3 extends over 15 amino acids. Germline CDR1 MGHRA, CDR2 YSYEKL. Trimming cost V 2 bases and J 6 bases; bases outside gene matches: 7. CDR3 in DNA: TGCGCCAGCAGCCAACCGGGACAGGGTCGTGATGGCTACACCTTC. This encodes CASSQPGQGRDGYTF.

The chain employs TRBV28 and TRBJ1-1; D perhaps matches TRBD1 (5 bases). With 6 bases removed from V and 5 bases from J, the gap between germline ends came to 16 bases. The CDR3 is 14 amino acids. CDR1 is MDHEN, CDR2 SYDVKM, per germline. CDR3 sequence: CASRAGQWGTEAFF. CDR3 DNA sequence: TGTGCCAGCAGGGCGGGGCAGTGGGGAACTGAAGCTTTCTTT. The full variable domain, completed using reference TRBV28 and TRBJ1-1, is DVKVTQSSRYLVKRTGEKVFLECVQDMDHENMFWYRQDPGLGLRLIYFSYDVKMKEKGDIPEGYSVSREKKERFSLILESASTNQTSMYLCASRAGQWGTEAFFGQGTRLTVV.

The rearrangement uses TRBV28 and TRBJ2-7; no clear D gene. The CDR3 runs to 14 residues. Germline CDR1 reads MDHEN; CDR2 reads SYDVKM. Trimming removed 3 bases at V and 2 bases at J, with 11 bases between. The CDR3 sequence: CASSFLDTAYEQYF. The CDR3 DNA is TGTGCCAGCAGTTTTCTTGACACAGCCTACGAGCAGTACTTC. Drawing the rest from reference TRBV28 and TRBJ2-7, the complete variable domain is DVKVTQSSRYLVKRTGEKVFLECVQDMDHENMFWYRQDPGLGLRLIYFSYDVKMKEKGDIPEGYSVSREKKERFSLILESASTNQTSMYLCASSFLDTAYEQYFGPGTRLTVT.

The chain links TRBV28 to TRBJ2-5, with D perhaps matching TRBD2 (5 bases). The CDR3 totals 13 residues. The V gene lost 6 bases and the J gene lost 0 bases, with 8 bases spanning the gap. Germline V gives CDR1 MDHEN, CDR2 SYDVKM. CDR3 protein: CASRRVYQETQYF. The CDR3 DNA is TGTGCCAGCAGGAGGGTGTACCAAGAGACCCAGTACTTC.

The V and J genes are TRBV7-2 and TRBJ1-1; D remains unclear. The CDR3 length is 13 residues. V lost 7 bases to trimming and J lost 4 bases, with 13 bases between them. Per the germline V gene, CDR1 is SGHTA and CDR2 is FQGNSA. CDR3: CASTRSGGTEAFF. In DNA form, the CDR3 reads TGTGCCAGCACCCGATCCGGTGGCACTGAAGCTTTCTTT. Full variable domain (remainder filled in from reference TRBV7-2 and TRBJ1-1): GAGVSQSPSNKVTEKGKDVELRCDPISGHTALYWYRQSLGQGLEFLIYFQGNSAPDKSGLPSDRFSAERTGGSVSTLTIQRTQQEDSAVYLCASTRSGGTEAFFGQGTRLTVV.

The chain employs TRBV4-2 and TRBJ2-1, with 12 bases aligning to TRBD2. After removal of 1 base from V and 2 bases from J, the junction contained 12 bases not matched to a gene. This CDR3 region has 20 residues. Germline V gene lookup returns CDR1 LGHNA and CDR2 YNFKEQ. The CDR3 region has the DNA TGTGCCAGCAGCCAAGTGGGACTAGCGGGCGGTGGGGAAACCTACAATGAGCAGTTCTTC. Protein product: CASSQVGLAGGGETYNEQFF.

The gene calls are TRBV11-2 and TRBJ2-7; 12 bases match TRBD2. J gave up 3 bases and V 4 bases, and 7 bases lay outside the gene matches. Germline lookup yields CDR1 SGHAT and CDR2 FQNNGV. CDR3 length: 16 residues. The CDR3 coding sequence is TGTGCCAGCAGCTCCTTCAAGACTAGCGGGGGCTACGAGCAGTACTTC. It is translated as CASSSFKTSGGYEQYF.

The rearrangement joins TRBV13 to TRBJ2-3, with a tentative D call TRBD2 (5 bases). CDR3 length: 14 residues. Trimming stripped 4 bases from V and 6 bases from J, with 14 bases between. Germline CDR1 and CDR2: PRHDT and FYEKMQ (reference sequence). The CDR3 bases are TGTGCCAGCAGCTCTAAGGAGGTGGGGGATACGCAGTATTTT. Amino acid sequence: CASSSKEVGDTQYF.